At least ten counts were recorded for the clone carrying this T cell receptor (beta chain). Its specificity is unknown. This beta chain was picked up by a library intended for alpha chains and is off target, so its count carries little meaning. Every TCR cDNA molecule bore a unique molecular identifier. In TCRdb, the 5' RACE reads were re-called with MiXCR into one record per CDR3 protein. The data contain under 15,000 distinct CDR3 sequences, 3.9% of them seen just once; the ten biggest clones take up 45%. Germline-derived CDR1 and CDR2 are SGHRS and YFSETQ. The CDR3 runs to 16 residues. The V end was cut by 0 bases, the J end by 1 base, with 13 bases between. The sample belongs to a study of spatial heterogeneity in lung cancer. Study-level points and caveats: Ubiquitous expanded tumor TCRs showed up in blood more at resection than follow-up.

Regarding time point: sample taken at primary tumor resection. From tumor, nontumor lung or frozen PBMC, whole RNA was taken unsorted for sequencing. The donor group consisted of some 70 patients who had untreated, early-stage non-small cell lung cancer. The clonotype originates from a male donor with early-stage non-small cell lung cancer. The rearrangement links TRBV5-1 to TRBJ2-5; D possibly uses TRBD1 or TRBD2 (6 bases each). Sequencing used PBMCs, obtained at surgery. The CDR3 here is CASSLDKQGLQETQYF. The DNA for the CDR3 is TGCGCCAGCAGCTTGGACAAACAGGGACTCCAAGAGACCCAGTACTTC.